The present TCR beta chain was sequenced within a study of shared clonotypes between healthy human individuals. Study results and caveats: Four donors had around 5% of their naive CD4 clonotypes in common.

To note about this clone: Its antigen is unidentified.

The germline gives CDR1 MGHDK, CDR2 SYGVNS. The CDR3 is made up of 15 amino acids. The V gene lost 3 bases and the J gene lost 9 bases, with 17 bases spanning the gap. The data were produced by immunoSEQ multiplex PCR, yet TCRdb's version contains in-frame clones alone and is incomplete. The sample lists around 2,000,000 clones, 95% seen once, with roughly 0.13% in the top ten. Recent acute infections and vaccinations were absent in the healthy HIV-negative adult donors. CD4+ cells underwent separation, giving CD45RA+ naive and CD45RA-negative memory subsets. The chain combines TRBV25-1 with TRBJ2-2; D is possibly TRBD2 (5 bases). The source material was naive CD4+ T cells sorted from blood. Specified subset: CD45RA+ positively selected. This sequence originates from a man aged 18 to 29 in good health. The CDR3, as DNA: TGTGCCAGCAGTGACGCGGGCCCCAACTTAAGGGAGCTGTTTTTT. Amino acids: CASSDAGPNLRELFF.